Below, 14 T cell receptor beta chains from the same sample are listed, as sequenced in a study of monozygotic twins with inflammatory bowel disease. One entry per CDR3 protein, without DNA, is what TCRdb gives after re-calling the 5' RACE reads. This sample's table reports hundreds of thousands of distinct CDR3 sequences. Sequenced input: blood. These receptors were taken from a human donor with ulcerative colitis or Crohn's disease, or a healthy co-twin of an affected twin (not recorded which).

The chain uses TRBV20-1 and TRBJ1-2; the TCRdb D gene call, TRBD1, has no DNA to confirm it. The CDR3 has 13 residues. Germline CDR1 is DFQATT and CDR2 is SNEGSKA (reference sequence). Here the CDR3 reads CSARDRGSLGYTF.

The J gene is TRBJ2-7, the V gene TRBV20-1; checking the TCRdb D call of TRBD2 is not possible without DNA. CDR3 length: 13 amino acids. CDR1 DFQATT and CDR2 SNEGSKA come from the germline V gene (reference sequence). The CDR3 here is CSASRLVGYEQYF.

V is TRBV4-3 and J is TRBJ1-6; the TCRdb call, TRBD1, lacks DNA for checking. The germline V gene has CDR1 LGHNA and CDR2 YSLEER. The CDR3 loop spans 16 amino acids. The CDR3 sequence is CASSQDHGQGSSPLHF.

The chain carries TRBV27 and TRBJ1-5; TCRdb indicates TRBD1, and absent DNA this call remains unverified. CDR3 length equals 15 residues. The germline CDR1 and CDR2 sequences are MNHEY and SMNVEV (reference sequence). The CDR3 loop is CASQPTPNRDQPQHF.

V usage is TRBV7-9 and J usage is TRBJ1-4; TCRdb designates TRBD1, a call that cannot be tested without DNA. This CDR3 region has 15 residues. Looked up from germline, CDR1 is SEHNR and CDR2 is FQNEAQ (reference sequence). The chain's CDR3 is CASSPPSWGNEKLFF.

The chain links TRBV18 to TRBJ1-4; the TRBD1 assignment by TCRdb is unverifiable without DNA. The CDR3 is made up of 16 amino acids. Germline CDR1 KGHSH, CDR2 LQKENI. The CDR3 reads CASSPRGIGTNEKLFF.

J is TRBJ1-2 and V is TRBV12-3 or TRBV12-4; TCRdb's D call, TRBD1, is unchecked because there is no DNA. This CDR3 is 14 amino acids long. This chain's CDR3 is CASSLAQGGYGYTF.

V is TRBV6-5 and J is TRBJ1-1; TCRdb picks TRBD1, but there is no DNA to check that call. CDR3 length: 15 residues. Looked up from germline, CDR1 is MNHEY and CDR2 is SVGAGI. CDR3 amino acids: CASSYSNQGSPEAFF.

The V call is TRBV29-1, the J call TRBJ1-2. CDR3 length: 14 residues. Germline lookup yields CDR1 SQVTM and CDR2 ANQGSEA. The CDR3 loop reads CSVEDRPPNYGYTF.

The CDR3 loop reads CASSPRGGANTGELFF. The gene calls are TRBV18 and TRBJ2-2; TCRdb's D call, TRBD1, is unchecked because there is no DNA. This CDR3 contains 16 residues. Germline V lookup: CDR1 KGHSH, CDR2 LQKENI.

This chain uses TRBV28 with TRBJ2-3. This CDR3 spans 15 amino acids. Germline V gene lookup returns CDR1 MDHEN and CDR2 SYDVKM. The CDR3 region is CASSFHTPGTDTQYF. The full variable domain, its missing parts supplied by reference TRBV28 and TRBJ2-3, is DVKVTQSSRYLVKRTGEKVFLECVQDMDHENMFWYRQDPGLGLRLIYFSYDVKMKEKGDIPEGYSVSREKKERFSLILESASTNQTSMYLCASSFHTPGTDTQYFGPGTRLTVL.

The chain combines TRBV6-5 with TRBJ1-2. This CDR3 contains 14 residues. Germline loops: CDR1 MNHEY, CDR2 SVGAGI. The CDR3 protein is CASSYGRAYYGYTF.

This chain links TRBV7-9 with TRBJ2-3. Germline-derived CDR1 and CDR2 are SEHNR and FQNEAQ (reference sequence). This CDR3 contains 14 residues. CDR3 residues: CASSSYSFKDTQYF.

The chain links TRBV4-2 to TRBJ1-2. The germline gives CDR1 LGHNA, CDR2 YNFKEQ. This CDR3 is 14 amino acids long. The CDR3: CASSQGAGPGGYTF.